The clone carrying this T cell receptor (beta chain) has only one observation. Its antigen is not known. Trimming cost V 7 bases and J 6 bases, with 16 bases left between them. The CDR3 is made up of 13 amino acids. Germline lookup yields CDR1 LNHDA and CDR2 SQIVND (reference sequence). The entry originates in a study of cytomegalovirus exposure and HLA in healthy donors. Overall study context: A previous analysis identified approximately 120 million unique TCR beta sequences derived from some 170 million T cells. Study-wide results and caveats: In vitro experiments confirmed that a few CMV-associated chains were specific for CMV antigens. Previously analyzed data showed that most TCR beta V segments were productive at a frequency of about 87% or about 30%. When analyzed later, a missense DCLRE1C variant was found to be linked to TCR beta V- and J-gene trimming.

Primers for the PCR totalled 60 Vbeta and 13 Jbeta. Data came from immunoSEQ multiplex PCR; TCRdb stores just in-frame clones and leaves some out. The sample lists under 150,000 clones; 75% to 90% were seen once. The chain recombines TRBV19 with TRBJ2-7; maybe TRBD1 (5 bases). Sequencing input: PBMCs. The sequence came from a male donor in good health and CMV-seronegative. The CDR3 DNA is TGTGCCAGTATGGGGCGCTACGGAACCGAGCAGTACTTC. This codes for CASMGRYGTEQYF.